This T cell receptor beta chain was identified in a study of shared T cell receptors in the human thymus. Trimming removed 0 bases at V and 5 bases at J, with 17 bases between. This CDR3 region has 16 residues. The germline V gene has CDR1 WNHNN and CDR2 SYGVQD (reference sequence). The protocol was immunoSEQ multiplex PCR, while the TCRdb copy is restricted to in-frame clones and leaves out a portion. The sample records approximately 490,000 clones, approximately 80% being singletons. These data were also reused for a study on human thymus T cells. That work adds: The donor group consisted of healthy Finnish infants who were having corrective surgery for congenital heart defects. Thymic material originated from resections removed in the course of corrective heart surgery. Usage of V and J genes appeared biased in thymic and blood repertoires. In unrelated individuals, thymic repertoires overlapped highly, according to related research.

The sequenced sample consisted of thymocytes. The gene calls are TRBV10-1 and TRBJ2-7, with TRBD1 as a possible D gene (5 bases). This TCR came from a boy in the first two years of life with a congenital heart defect. For the CDR3, the DNA is TGCGCCAGCAGTGAGTCGGGCCTCGGTGGGGCGGACGAGCAGTACTTC. Protein product: CASSESGLGGADEQYF.